Shown below are 20 T cell receptor beta chains from a single sample sequenced in a study of cytomegalovirus exposure and HLA in healthy donors. With 60 Vbeta and 13 Jbeta primers, the PCR was carried out. Sequenced by immunoSEQ multiplex PCR; TCRdb stores in-frame clones only, minus some. The sample lists 63,000 or so clones, around 73% occurring once. Material: PBMCs. The receptors originated from a man in his fifties in good health and CMV-seronegative.

The genes are TRBV4-2 and TRBJ2-1, with D tentatively TRBD2 (5 bases). Per germline, CDR1 LGHNA and CDR2 YNFKEQ. With 0 bases removed from V and 5 bases from J, the gap between germline ends came to 11 bases. CDR3 length: 15 residues. The CDR3 sequence is CASSQDRTRNNEQFF. In nucleotides, the CDR3 is TGTGCCAGCAGCCAAGATCGGACTCGAAACAATGAGCAGTTCTTC.

The chain carries TRBV7-8 and TRBJ1-1; D gene uncertain. Per germline, CDR1 SGHVS and CDR2 FQNEAQ. This CDR3 region has 12 residues. Trimming removed 5 bases from V and 6 bases from J, with 10 bases in between. For the CDR3, the DNA is TGTGCCAGCAGCCGAGCATCTCCTGAAGCTTTCTTT. Translated: CASSRASPEAFF.

This chain connects TRBV28 to TRBJ1-1; D not resolved. Trimming removed 10 bases at V and 0 bases at J, with 12 bases between. The CDR3 contains 13 residues. CDR1 MDHEN and CDR2 SYDVKM come from the germline V gene. This CDR3 reads CATRRQLNTEAFF. CDR3 DNA: TGTGCCACCCGGCGGCAGTTGAACACTGAAGCTTTCTTT.

The chain carries TRBV19 and TRBJ2-2, with 9 bases aligning to TRBD1. The V segment lost 6 bases and the J segment 1 base; nucleotides outside the gene matches: 12. Germline assignment: CDR1 LNHDA and CDR2 SQIVND (reference sequence). The CDR3 spans 18 residues. The CDR3 region is CASSPTSGTGLNTGELFF. The CDR3 nucleotides read TGTGCCAGTAGCCCGACCTCCGGGACAGGGCTGAACACCGGGGAGCTGTTTTTT.

The chain has TRBV30 and TRBJ1-6; D is ambiguous. This CDR3 has 12 residues. V was clipped by 1 base and J by 8 bases, with 6 bases between them. CDR1 is GTSNPN, CDR2 SVGIG, per germline (reference sequence). CDR3 DNA sequence: TGTGCCTGGAGTGGCGGGGATTCACCCCTCCACTTT. It is translated as CAWSGGDSPLHF.

The chain's CDR3 is CATSRGPGYEQYF. CDR3 nucleotide sequence: TGTGCCACCAGCAGAGGTCCCGGCTACGAGCAGTACTTC. This chain uses TRBV15 with TRBJ2-7; no definite D call. Trimming shortened V by 1 base and J by 3 bases, and 7 bases separated the two germline ends. This CDR3 is 13 amino acids long. Looked up from germline, CDR1 is LNHNV and CDR2 is YYDKDF (reference sequence).

This clone was observed a single time. This chain connects TRBV5-4 to TRBJ1-2; 9 bases align to TRBD1. Trimming took 2 bases from V and 5 from J; bases not matched to a gene: 7. Germline loops: CDR1 SGHNT, CDR2 YYREEE (reference sequence). The CDR3 is 15 residues long. This CDR3 reads CASSFKAGQGYGYTF. CDR3 DNA sequence: TGTGCCAGCAGCTTTAAAGCAGGACAGGGGTATGGCTACACCTTC.

The chain combines TRBV27 with TRBJ1-4, with a possible D match to TRBD1 (6 bases). Germline assignment: CDR1 MNHEY and CDR2 SMNVEV (reference sequence). Trimming removed 6 bases from V and 5 bases from J, with 13 bases in between. The CDR3 extends over 14 amino acids. In DNA, the CDR3 is TGTGCCAGCAGGCAGGGGTTGCCCAATGAAAAACTGTTTTTT. Amino acid sequence: CASRQGLPNEKLFF.

This chain links TRBV6-5 with TRBJ2-7, with D possibly matching TRBD1 (6 bases). The ends were cut back, 3 bases at V and 3 bases at J, with 12 bases in the middle. The length of the CDR3 is 14 residues. In germline, CDR1 is MNHEY, CDR2 SVGAGI. CDR3 sequence reads: CASSYWTEGYEQYF. In DNA, the CDR3 is TGTGCCAGCAGTTATTGGACAGAAGGCTACGAGCAGTACTTC.

This rearrangement joins TRBV13 to TRBJ2-7, with 8 bases matching TRBD1. V lost 5 bases and J lost 2; bases outside the gene matches: 5. Per the germline V gene, CDR1 is PRHDT and CDR2 is FYEKMQ (reference sequence). The CDR3 length is 14 residues. The chain's CDR3 is CASSPGQGTYEQYF. CDR3 DNA sequence: TGTGCCAGCAGCCCCGGACAGGGAACCTACGAGCAGTACTTC.

The V and J genes are TRBV7-8 and TRBJ2-3; the D gene is possibly TRBD1 (6 bases). This CDR3 spans 15 amino acids. With 1 base removed from V and 4 bases from J, the gap between germline ends came to 12 bases. Germline-derived CDR1 and CDR2 are SGHVS and FQNEAQ. CDR3 loop: CASSLEAGVADTQYF. As DNA, the CDR3 is TGTGCCAGCAGCTTAGAGGCAGGGGTCGCAGATACGCAGTATTTT.

V usage is TRBV7-8 and J usage is TRBJ1-1; TRBD1 might be the D (5 bases). V was pared by 1 base and J by 7 bases, with 10 bases between. The CDR3 covers 13 residues. The germline gives CDR1 SGHVS, CDR2 FQNEAQ. The CDR3 nucleotides are TGTGCCAGCAGCTTAGTCCACCAGGGTGAAGCTTTCTTT. Amino acids: CASSLVHQGEAFF.

The V gene is TRBV29-1, the J gene TRBJ1-1; 11 bases line up with TRBD1. Trimming took 7 bases from V and 3 from J; bases not matched to a gene: 7. CDR1 is SQVTM, CDR2 ANQGSEA, per germline. This CDR3 has 14 residues. CDR3 DNA sequence: TGCAGCGCGGGACAGGGGGTAGGTGACACTGAAGCTTTCTTT. It encodes CSAGQGVGDTEAFF.

There are a few counts of this clone. V gene TRBV13 combines with J gene TRBJ2-7; 8 nucleotides align to TRBD1. The CDR3 has 14 amino acids. The J segment lost 1 base and the V segment lost 6 bases, leaving 5 bases of the junction unmatched. Per germline, CDR1 PRHDT and CDR2 FYEKMQ (reference sequence). CDR3 loop: CASRETGESYEQYF. DNA for the CDR3: TGTGCCAGCAGGGAGACAGGGGAATCCTACGAGCAGTACTTC.

With respect to this clone: At the DNA level, this CDR3 is encoded by other sequences in the same sample as well. The V and J genes are TRBV30 and TRBJ1-2; D perhaps matches TRBD1 (6 bases). The CDR3 sequence is 10 residues long. The germline gives CDR1 GTSNPN, CDR2 SVGIG (reference sequence). V was pared by 8 bases and J by 8 bases, with 12 bases between. The CDR3 coding sequence is TGTGCCGAGGGGGGGCGAGGCTACACCTTC. Its protein product is CAEGGRGYTF.

Written as DNA, the CDR3 is TGTGCCAGCTCTATCTCCTACGAGCAGTACTTC. Encoded protein: CASSISYEQYF. The chain uses TRBV7-9 and TRBJ2-7, with D hard to call. CDR3 length: 11 amino acids. Trimming took off 8 bases at V and 0 bases at J, with 5 bases between the two ends. CDR1 and CDR2 from the germline V gene are SEHNR and FQNEAQ (reference sequence).

The rearrangement uses TRBV6-1 and TRBJ1-5; TRBD1 matches 9 bases. Germline V gene sequence: CDR1 MNHNS, CDR2 SASEGT. V gave up 5 bases and J gave up 7 bases; unmatched junction bases: 9. The CDR3 extends over 15 amino acids. CDR3: CASSRGQGIKQPQHF. In DNA, the CDR3 is TGTGCCAGCAGTCGTGGACAGGGGATTAAACAGCCCCAGCATTTT.

The chain couples TRBV7-6 to TRBJ2-5; 10 nucleotides agree with TRBD1. The J call may be wrong; the DNA end is better matched by TRBJ2-7. Per germline, CDR1 SGHVS and CDR2 FNYEAQ. This CDR3 region has 13 residues. Here the CDR3 reads CASSYGTGVEQYF. DNA of the CDR3: TGTGCCAGCAGCTACGGGACAGGGGTCGAGCAGTACTTC.

V gene TRBV5-5 combines with J gene TRBJ2-7, with 9 nucleotides matching TRBD1. CDR1 is SGHKS and CDR2 is YYEKEE in the germline V gene (reference sequence). The CDR3 is 18 amino acids. V lost 4 bases to trimming and J lost 0 bases; unmatched junction nucleotides: 14. CDR3 residues: CASSRTYRDRVISYEQYF. The DNA of the CDR3 is TGTGCCAGCAGCCGGACTTACCGGGACAGGGTCATCTCCTACGAGCAGTACTTC.

Comments on this clone: Additional DNA sequences in this sample encode the identical CDR3. The chain carries TRBV11-3 and TRBJ2-7; TRBD2 agrees at 7 bases. Looked up from germline, CDR1 is SGHNT and CDR2 is YENEEA. J was trimmed by 1 base and V by 1 base; bases with no gene match: 1. The length of the CDR3 is 14 residues. Here the CDR3 DNA reads TGTGCCAGCAGCTTAGCTAGCGGTTCCTACGAGCAGTACTTC. This codes for CASSLASGSYEQYF.